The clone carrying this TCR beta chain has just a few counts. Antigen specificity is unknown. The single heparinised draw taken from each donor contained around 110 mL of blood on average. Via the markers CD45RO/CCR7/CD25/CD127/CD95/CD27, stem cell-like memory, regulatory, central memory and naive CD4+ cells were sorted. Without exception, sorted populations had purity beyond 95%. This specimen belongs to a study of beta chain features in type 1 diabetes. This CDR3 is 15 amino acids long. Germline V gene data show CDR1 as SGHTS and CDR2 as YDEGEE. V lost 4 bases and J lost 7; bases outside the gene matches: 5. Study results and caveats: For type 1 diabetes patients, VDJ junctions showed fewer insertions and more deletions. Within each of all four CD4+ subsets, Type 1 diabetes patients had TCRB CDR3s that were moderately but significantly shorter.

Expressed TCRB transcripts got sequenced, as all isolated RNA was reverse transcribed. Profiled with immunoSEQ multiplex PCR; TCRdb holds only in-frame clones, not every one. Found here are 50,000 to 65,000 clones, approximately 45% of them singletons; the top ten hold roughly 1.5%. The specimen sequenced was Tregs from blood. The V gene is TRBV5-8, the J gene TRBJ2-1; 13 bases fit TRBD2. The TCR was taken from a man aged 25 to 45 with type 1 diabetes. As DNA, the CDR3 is TGTGCCAGCAGCCGGACTAGCGGGAGTTGGAATGAGCAGTTCTTC. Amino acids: CASSRTSGSWNEQFF. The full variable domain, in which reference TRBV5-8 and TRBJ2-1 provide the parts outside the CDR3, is EAGVTQSPTHLIKTRGQQATLRCSPISGHTSVYWYQQALGLGLQFLLWYDEGEERNRGNFPPRFSGRQFPNYSSELNVNALELEDSALYLCASSRTSGSWNEQFFGPGTRLTVL.